This T cell receptor (beta chain) was documented in a study of CD8+ T cells in alopecia areata. On the study more broadly: Treatment ran 6 to 18 months, with 6 months of follow-up afterward. Findings and limits, study-wide: Mice showed clearer TCR sharing than patients did, a gap that was possibly HLA-related.

Following RNA extraction, reverse transcription yielded cDNA that acted as the sequencing template. Sequencing used immunoSEQ multiplex PCR; TCRdb keeps in-frame clones, though not all of them. The data contain about 97,000 clones, roughly 41% of them singletons. Germline V gene data show CDR1 as SGHDN and CDR2 as FVKESK. V lost 0 bases to trimming and J lost 4 bases; unmatched junction nucleotides: 9. This CDR3 comprises 17 residues. As for this clone: Its antigen is not known.

This receptor was taken from a human donor with alopecia areata. This chain joins TRBV14 and TRBJ2-7; the match to TRBD1 covers 10 bases. The sequencing sample was made of CD4+ T cells sorted from blood. CDR3 DNA sequence: TGTGCCAGCAGCCAAGATTCATTCGGGACAGGGGTTTACGAGCAGTACTTC. Translated: CASSQDSFGTGVYEQYF.